The source of this T cell receptor beta chain is a study of T cells after yellow fever vaccination. Whole-study findings and limits: Clonotypes appearing in both CD4 and CD8 compartments existed, and their share was small. Post-booster reappearance was seen for most primary-vaccination clones (about 96% CD4, 85% to 90% CD8).

At least ten counts were recorded for this clonotype. Its antigen is not known. By 5'RACE template switching, TCR cDNA was produced, with a universal primer site and UMIs added in the process. A single record per CDR3 protein comes from TCRdb applying MiXCR to the 5' RACE reads. The sample lists some 250,000 distinct CDR3 sequences; more than 3.5% were seen once. The sequences come from PBMCs, collected 15 days after the yellow fever booster vaccination. The origin of this receptor is a young man who received the YFV17D yellow fever vaccine.

In DNA, the CDR3 is TGCAGTGCTAGGATAGGCCTACACACCGGGGAGCTGTTTTTT. Translating gives CSARIGLHTGELFF. The V and J genes are TRBV20-1 and TRBJ2-2, with D hard to call. Trimming pared 3 bases from V and 3 bases from J, leaving 11 bases between. CDR1 and CDR2 from the germline V gene are DFQATT and SNEGSKA (reference sequence). The CDR3 has 14 amino acids.